This T cell receptor beta chain came from a study of immune evolution from preneoplasia to lung adenocarcinoma. The data were produced by immunoSEQ multiplex PCR, yet TCRdb's version contains in-frame clones alone and is incomplete. The sample lists 7,300 or so clones, 72% occurring once. Remarks on this clone: Its specificity is unknown.

Notes on the study in general: Highest clonality occurred in KRAS-mutant, not EGFR-mutant or double wild-type, nodules.

Patient tissue came from resections in Japan or China, 2014–2017. H&E slides confirmed each diagnosis, reviewed by two pathologists independently. The clonotype comes from a donor at least 70 years old with lung adenocarcinoma. Some clones in this sample may be carry-over from other donors' samples. Source material: FFPE lung adenocarcinoma in situ tissue.

CDR3 DNA: TGTGCCACCAGCACGTCCACGTACAATGAGCAGTTCTTC. It translates to CATSTSTYNEQFF. The genes are TRBV15 and TRBJ2-1; D remains unclear. V lost 4 bases and J 4 bases, leaving 8 bases between the germline ends. The CDR3 has 13 residues. Germline CDR1 and CDR2: LNHNV and YYDKDF (reference sequence).